This T cell receptor beta chain emerged from a study of shared clonotypes between healthy human individuals. Study-level points and caveats: Sequencing depth was predicted to influence how clonotypes are shared among donors.

Assay used: immunoSEQ multiplex PCR; TCRdb lists only in-frame clones, some missing. The sample lists 2 million to 2.5 million clones, nearly 97% occurring once. Trimming stripped 8 bases from V and 3 bases from J, with 18 bases between. This CDR3 spans 15 amino acids. The germline V gene encodes CDR1 SEHNR and CDR2 FQNEAQ (reference sequence). Regarding this clone: Antigen unknown.

CD4+ cell separation produced CD45RA+ naive and CD45RA-negative memory subsets. Sequences were obtained from naive CD4+ T cells sorted from blood. Subset reported: CD45RA+ positively selected. This rearrangement joins TRBV7-9 to TRBJ2-3, with D tentatively TRBD1 or TRBD2 (5 bases each). This TCR derives from a man aged 18 to 30 in good health. CDR3 nucleotide sequence: TGTGCCAGCCACCTCTGGCAGGGAGATACAGATACGCAGTATTTT. This sequence encodes CASHLWQGDTDTQYF.